These T cell receptor beta chains were read from a single sample in a study of blood T cell repertoires in COVID-19. The table came from immunoSEQ multiplex PCR; TCRdb's copy has only in-frame clones and leaves some out. Of almost 500,000 clones listed, less than 90% are singletons. The sequencing sample was made of PBMCs or T cells enriched from blood (not recorded which). Source of these receptors: a woman aged 55 to 70 who had recovered from COVID-19. The conserved cysteine and the conserved F or W are not part of the CDR3 here. The order of the fields is D gene, J gene, V gene, CDR3 protein. D genes are given only for firm matches.

d_call: -
j_call: TRBJ2-6
v_call: TRBV27
cdr3_aa: ASTTLGRGAKVGANVLT

d_call: -
j_call: TRBJ1-6
v_call: TRBV4-1
cdr3_aa: ASSLRQAPWDSPLH

d_call: -
j_call: TRBJ2-2
v_call: TRBV27
cdr3_aa: ASSLWGQPNTGELF

d_call: TRBD1
j_call: TRBJ1-2
v_call: TRBV5-1
cdr3_aa: ASSWGQEGGYGYT

d_call: -
j_call: TRBJ1-6
v_call: TRBV27
cdr3_aa: ASSSGKVSYNSPLH

d_call: -
j_call: TRBJ1-1
v_call: TRBV10-3
cdr3_aa: AISGQLEAF

d_call: -
j_call: TRBJ1-2
v_call: TRBV30
cdr3_aa: AWNTVNYGYT

d_call: -
j_call: TRBJ2-2
v_call: TRBV30
cdr3_aa: AWSRRAGFYTGELF

d_call: TRBD1
j_call: TRBJ2-1
v_call: TRBV27
cdr3_aa: ASGLTGKEQF

d_call: -
j_call: TRBJ2-1
v_call: TRBV28
cdr3_aa: ASSASGGGTYNEQF

d_call: -
j_call: TRBJ1-2
v_call: TRBV7-8
cdr3_aa: ASSLGVASYGYT

d_call: -
j_call: TRBJ2-3
v_call: TRBV2
cdr3_aa: ASSVREETQY

d_call: -
j_call: TRBJ2-7
v_call: TRBV7-9
cdr3_aa: ASSFGTRDQRAGYYEQY

d_call: TRBD1
j_call: TRBJ2-3
v_call: TRBV9
cdr3_aa: ASNRQGAISDTQY